The 16 T cell receptor beta chains listed next were all sequenced from one sample in a study of blood T cell repertoires in COVID-19. TCRdb keeps only in-frame clones here, not all; method: immunoSEQ multiplex PCR. The sample gives some 230,000 clones, about nine tenths of which show up once; around 2.2% is in the top ten. Sequencing input: peripheral blood. These receptor sequences come from a man aged 25 to 40 who had recovered from COVID-19.

The rearrangement joins TRBV9 to TRBJ2-5, with D possibly being TRBD2 (6 bases). Germline loops: CDR1 SGDLS, CDR2 YYNGEE. The length of the CDR3 is 15 residues. V was cut by 1 base and J by 1 base, with 11 bases left in between. The CDR3 coding sequence is TGTGCCAGCAGCGTAATGTCGGGGGTCCAAGAGACCCAGTACTTC. Its protein is CASSVMSGVQETQYF.

V is TRBV9 and J is TRBJ2-2; perhaps TRBD1 as D (5 bases). Germline values: CDR1 SGDLS, CDR2 YYNGEE. V lost 2 bases, J lost 6 bases, and 8 bases lay in between. There are 13 residues in the CDR3. The CDR3 bases are TGTGCCAGCAGCGTCAGGGTCTCCGGGGAGCTGTTTTTT. It yields the protein CASSVRVSGELFF.

The chain employs TRBV11-3 and TRBJ2-3, with D tentatively TRBD1 (6 bases). Trimming took 4 bases from V and 6 from J, leaving 8 bases between them. The CDR3 consists of 12 residues. CDR1 and CDR2 (germline): SGHNT, YENEEA. CDR3 region: CASSSGADTQYF. The CDR3 coding sequence is TGTGCCAGCAGCTCAGGGGCGGATACGCAGTATTTT.

The CDR3 region is CASKRGGSTGELFF. The CDR3 DNA reads as TGTGCCAGTAAGCGGGGTGGGAGCACCGGGGAGCTGTTTTTT. V usage is TRBV19 and J usage is TRBJ2-2, with 7 bases aligning to TRBD2. Losses at the gene ends were 7 bases for V and 4 bases for J; bases not matched to a gene: 6. Germline V gene data show CDR1 as LNHDA and CDR2 as SQIVND (reference sequence). CDR3 size: 14 residues.

The chain uses TRBV11-2 and TRBJ2-6, with D tentatively TRBD2 (5 bases). Germline CDR1 reads SGHAT; CDR2 reads FQNNGV. The CDR3 is 13 amino acids. Between the trimmed V and J ends, which lost 8 bases and 4 bases, there was a span of 9 bases. Written as DNA, the CDR3 is TGTGCCAGCGGACTGGCCGGGGCCAACGTCCTGACTTTC. It codes for CASGLAGANVLTF.

The V and J genes are TRBV19 and TRBJ1-5; D may be TRBD1 (5 bases). The germline V and J ends were trimmed by 3 bases and 3 bases, with 9 bases remaining between them. CDR1 and CDR2 from the germline V gene are LNHDA and SQIVND (reference sequence). This CDR3 is built from 14 residues. The CDR3 nucleotides are TGTGCCAGTAGTATCGGGACTGACAATCAGCCCCAGCATTTT. Translating it yields CASSIGTDNQPQHF.

This chain links TRBV30 with TRBJ1-6; the D gene is possibly TRBD1 (5 bases). Deletions cut 4 bases from V and 8 bases from J, with 15 bases between. The CDR3 spans 14 residues. Germline V gene sequence: CDR1 GTSNPN, CDR2 SVGIG (reference sequence). The CDR3 is CAWNRRANDSPLHF. CDR3 nucleotides: TGTGCCTGGAACAGGAGGGCTAACGATTCACCCCTCCACTTT.

This rearrangement joins TRBV11-2 to TRBJ1-1; 9 bases match TRBD1. Losses at the gene ends were 4 bases for V and 1 base for J; bases not matched to a gene: 1. Germline V CDR1 and CDR2: SGHAT, FQNNGV. The CDR3 spans 14 residues. CDR3 protein: CASSWGQGNTEAFF. In DNA, the CDR3 is TGTGCCAGCAGCTGGGGACAGGGGAACACTGAAGCTTTCTTT.

The chain employs TRBV28 and TRBJ1-1; possible D gene TRBD1, 5 bases. The length of the CDR3 is 15 residues. Germline V CDR1 and CDR2: MDHEN, SYDVKM. The ends were cut back, 8 bases at V and 1 base at J, with 17 bases in the middle. The CDR3 loop is CASYSAARANTEAFF. CDR3 bases: TGTGCCAGCTATTCCGCCGCCAGGGCGAACACTGAAGCTTTCTTT.

The J gene is TRBJ1-5, the V gene TRBV27; TRBD1 is a possible D gene (5 bases). V lost 6 bases to trimming and J lost 7 bases, with 19 bases between them. The CDR3 has 15 residues. Germline assignment: CDR1 MNHEY and CDR2 SMNVEV (reference sequence). The CDR3 nucleotides are TGTGCCAGCAGAGCCCTATTGGGGGGGGGACAGCCCCAGCATTTT. Protein sequence: CASRALLGGGQPQHF.

This chain links TRBV5-6 with TRBJ2-1; tentative D call: TRBD2 (5 bases). This CDR3 is built from 15 residues. V gave up 0 bases and J gave up 9 bases, with 16 bases separating them. From germline, CDR1 is SGHDT and CDR2 YYEEEE. CDR3 sequence: CASSLVRGSGGEQFF. CDR3 nucleotides: TGTGCCAGCAGCTTGGTTCGGGGTTCTGGTGGTGAGCAGTTCTTC.

The chain links TRBV29-1 to TRBJ1-1; 7 positions match TRBD1. The CDR3 runs to 14 residues. CDR1 is SQVTM, CDR2 ANQGSEA, per germline. With V trimmed by 2 bases and J by 2 bases, 5 bases remained unmatched. The CDR3 protein is CSVELTGANTEAFF. The CDR3 DNA reads as TGCAGCGTTGAACTAACAGGGGCAAACACTGAAGCTTTCTTT. The entire variable domain, with the rest obtained from reference TRBV29-1 and TRBJ1-1, is as follows: SAVISQKPSRDICQRGTSLTIQCQVDSQVTMMFWYRQQPGQSLTLIATANQGSEATYESGFVIDKFPISRPNLTFSTLTVSNMSPEDSSIYLCSVELTGANTEAFFGQGTRLTVV.

The chain links TRBV6-5 to TRBJ1-4; D is perhaps TRBD1 (6 bases). CDR1 is MNHEY, CDR2 SVGAGI, per germline. The CDR3 loop spans 15 amino acids. Trimming stripped 2 bases from V and 8 bases from J, with 15 bases between. CDR3: CASSYTGGGREKLFF. DNA of the CDR3: TGTGCCAGCAGTTACACCGGGGGGGGGCGAGAAAAACTGTTTTTT.

In this sample, this clone turned up a few times. This chain uses TRBV9 with TRBJ2-7, with D unresolved. Looked up from germline, CDR1 is SGDLS and CDR2 is YYNGEE. The CDR3 spans 15 residues. V gave up 4 bases and J gave up 1 base, with 15 bases separating them. The CDR3 coding sequence is TGTGCCAGCAGCCTACAGCCCTCTACTTCCTACGAGCAGTACTTC. This translates into CASSLQPSTSYEQYF.

V is TRBV10-1 and J is TRBJ2-2; D is ambiguous. V gave up 0 bases and J gave up 1 base, with 3 bases separating them. Germline CDR1 and CDR2: WNHNN and SYGVQD (reference sequence). CDR3 size: 14 residues. The CDR3 reads CASSESLNTGELFF. In nucleotides, the CDR3 is TGCGCCAGCAGTGAGTCCTTGAACACCGGGGAGCTGTTTTTT.

This clone was counted only a few times. V gene TRBV6-5 combines with J gene TRBJ1-2; D gene unclear. The V end lost 7 bases, the J end lost 8 bases, and 11 bases lay between the germline ends. Germline lookup yields CDR1 MNHEY and CDR2 SVGAGI. This CDR3 spans 11 amino acids. CDR3 amino acids: CASTSGTGYTF. CDR3 nucleotides: TGTGCCAGCACCTCAGGAACCGGCTACACCTTC.